These 22 T cell receptor beta chains came from one sample sequenced in a study of radiotherapy plus CTLA-4 blockade in lung cancer. The table came from immunoSEQ multiplex PCR; TCRdb's copy has only in-frame clones and leaves some out. The sample lists 65,000 to 100,000 clones, roughly 80% seen once, with 0.82% in the top ten. This sample comprised peripheral blood, obtained from a patient treated with radiotherapy plus ipilimumab. These receptors originate from a human donor with non-small cell lung cancer who had stable disease on radiotherapy plus ipilimumab.

The V gene is TRBV6-5, the J gene TRBJ2-1; D gene ambiguous. The CDR3 contains 12 residues. Germline V gene lookup returns CDR1 MNHEY and CDR2 SVGAGI. Deletions cut 3 bases from V and 5 bases from J, with 5 bases between. CDR3 sequence (DNA): TGTGCCAGCAGTTATGGTAACAATGAGCAGTTCTTC. Translating it yields CASSYGNNEQFF.

The chain combines TRBV2 with TRBJ2-5; 10 nucleotides match TRBD2. Losses at the gene ends were 4 bases for V and 1 base for J; bases not matched to a gene: 3. CDR1 is SNHLY, CDR2 FYNNEI, per germline. The CDR3 is 15 residues long. CDR3 coding DNA: TGTGCCAGCAGTGTATTAGCGGGGGGCCAAGAGACCCAGTACTTC. Protein: CASSVLAGGQETQYF.

The rearrangement joins TRBV5-1 to TRBJ2-3; 7 bases line up with TRBD2. The CDR3 spans 16 residues. V lost 1 base and J lost 0; bases outside the gene matches: 5. CDR1 and CDR2 (germline): SGHRS, YFSETQ. As DNA, the CDR3 is TGCGCCAGCAGCTTGAGCCTAGCGGCGAGCACAGATACGCAGTATTTT. It is translated as CASSLSLAASTDTQYF.

The V call is TRBV11-2, the J call TRBJ2-7, with no clear D. The length of the CDR3 is 11 residues. Germline V gene lookup returns CDR1 SGHAT and CDR2 FQNNGV. The CDR3 loop is CAITDRYEQYF. The CDR3 DNA is TGTGCTATAACCGACCGGTACGAGCAGTACTTC.

This clone was recorded only once. The chain carries TRBV28 and TRBJ2-3, with D tentatively TRBD1 or TRBD2 (7 bases each). This CDR3 comprises 14 residues. Trimming pared 2 bases from V and 7 bases from J, leaving 13 bases between. Germline values: CDR1 MDHEN, CDR2 SYDVKM. Here the CDR3 reads CASSLSQGGNTQYF. The CDR3 region has the DNA TGTGCCAGCAGTTTAAGTCAGGGGGGGAATACGCAGTATTTT.

This clone was picked up a small number of times. The CDR3, as DNA: TGTGCCAGCAGAACGGGAGGCACTGAAGCTTTCTTT. Amino acids: CASRTGGTEAFF. J is TRBJ1-1 and V is TRBV28, with unresolved D. Germline V gene data show CDR1 as MDHEN and CDR2 as SYDVKM. This CDR3 comprises 12 residues. With 6 bases removed from V and 4 bases from J, the gap between germline ends came to 9 bases.

The V call is TRBV2, the J call TRBJ1-1; possibly TRBD1 for D (5 bases). The V gene lost 6 bases and the J gene lost 1 base, with 12 bases spanning the gap. Germline V gene sequence: CDR1 SNHLY, CDR2 FYNNEI. This CDR3 comprises 14 residues. Written as DNA, the CDR3 is TGTGCCAGCAGGGGGCCGAGTTGGAACACTGAAGCTTTCTTT. This gives the protein CASRGPSWNTEAFF.

V is TRBV7-3 and J is TRBJ2-2, with no clear D. Germline V CDR1 and CDR2: SGHTA, FQGTGA. V was trimmed by 5 bases and J by 7 bases, leaving 8 bases between them. This CDR3 is built from 12 residues. The CDR3 DNA sequence: TGTGCCAGCAGCCTCTTATTCGGGGAGCTGTTTTTT. Protein: CASSLLFGELFF.

J is TRBJ2-3 and V is TRBV5-6; TRBD1 agrees at 7 bases. Trimming cost V 7 bases and J 4 bases; bases outside gene matches: 12. CDR3 length: 15 amino acids. CDR1 and CDR2 (germline): SGHDT, YYEEEE. As DNA, the CDR3 is TGTGCCAGCGCCACTAACAGACAGGGACCAGATACGCAGTATTTT. Translation gives CASATNRQGPDTQYF.

This chain uses TRBV7-2 with TRBJ2-5, with a weak D call TRBD2 (6 bases). Germline assignment: CDR1 SGHTA and CDR2 FQGNSA. The V end lost 5 bases, the J end lost 2 bases, and 15 bases lay between the germline ends. This CDR3 comprises 15 residues. In nucleotides, the CDR3 is TGTGCCAGCAGCGCCTTCGCGGGGAATCAAGAGACCCAGTACTTC. Translating it yields CASSAFAGNQETQYF.

The rearrangement uses TRBV6-6 and TRBJ2-1; D not certain. The V and J ends lost 5 bases and 8 bases respectively, with 16 bases between them. From germline, CDR1 is MNHNY and CDR2 SVGAGI (reference sequence). The CDR3 sequence is 14 residues long. The CDR3 bases are TGTGCCAGCAGTACCGGACCCCGCAGCGATGAGCAGTTCTTC. Translating gives CASSTGPRSDEQFF.

The chain combines TRBV10-1 with TRBJ1-5; perhaps TRBD1 as D (5 bases). V was trimmed by 1 base and J by 5 bases, leaving 15 bases between them. The CDR3 runs 16 residues. Germline loops: CDR1 WNHNN, CDR2 SYGVQD (reference sequence). CDR3 DNA sequence: TGCGCCAGCAGTGAGTTAGGAAGGGACTTTCATCAGCCCCAGCATTTT. It translates to CASSELGRDFHQPQHF.

This chain uses TRBV10-2 with TRBJ2-6, with D maybe TRBD2 (7 bases). V lost 7 bases and J lost 0, with 16 bases in between. The germline V gene encodes CDR1 WSHSY and CDR2 SAAADI. CDR3 length: 17 amino acids. CDR3 sequence reads: CASKGGGIHSGANVLTF. Written as DNA, the CDR3 is TGCGCCAGCAAGGGAGGGGGGATACACTCTGGGGCCAACGTCCTGACTTTC.

The table lists this clone with a few counts. The chain carries TRBV14 and TRBJ2-7; D is unresolved. The CDR3 runs 14 residues. V lost 3 bases, J lost 4 bases, and 13 bases lay in between. Germline CDR1 SGHDN, CDR2 FVKESK. The CDR3 reads CASSQSGLPYEQYF. The CDR3 DNA follows: TGTGCCAGCAGCCAGTCAGGCCTTCCGTACGAGCAGTACTTC.

J is TRBJ2-5 and V is TRBV5-4; D gene ambiguous. The germline V and J ends were trimmed by 4 bases and 0 bases, with 10 bases remaining between them. CDR3 length: 14 residues. Germline V gene lookup returns CDR1 SGHNT and CDR2 YYREEE (reference sequence). CDR3 in amino acids: CASSAQANQETQYF. Here the CDR3 DNA reads TGTGCCAGCAGCGCGCAGGCAAACCAAGAGACCCAGTACTTC.

V gene TRBV20-1 combines with J gene TRBJ1-3; D gene uncertain. The germline V gene has CDR1 DFQATT and CDR2 SNEGSKA (reference sequence). The V and J ends lost 6 bases and 4 bases respectively, with 7 bases between them. The CDR3 runs 11 residues. CDR3 in DNA: TGCAGTGCCAGCGGGGGAAACACCATATATTTT. Its protein product is CSASGGNTIYF.

This clone was seen more than once but under ten times. This chain connects TRBV5-6 to TRBJ2-5, with D tentatively TRBD1 or TRBD2 (6 bases each). Trimming removed 3 bases from V and 9 bases from J, with 24 bases in between. The CDR3 has 16 residues. Germline assignment: CDR1 SGHDT and CDR2 YYEEEE. CDR3: CASSSSDRGPWRSQYF. The CDR3 nucleotides read TGTGCCAGCAGCTCTTCCGACCGGGGGCCCTGGAGGTCCCAGTACTTC. Drawing the rest from reference TRBV5-6 and TRBJ2-5, the complete variable domain is DAGVTQSPTHLIKTRGQQVTLRCSPKSGHDTVSWYQQALGQGPQFIFQYYEEEERQRGNFPDRFSGHQFPNYSSELNVNALLLGDSALYLCASSSSDRGPWRSQYFGPGTRLLVL.

The chain uses TRBV6-5 and TRBJ2-7; D call uncertain. V was trimmed by 5 bases and J by 0 bases, leaving 11 bases between them. The CDR3 runs to 14 residues. Germline values: CDR1 MNHEY, CDR2 SVGAGI. The CDR3 reads CASSHTESSYEQYF. DNA for the CDR3: TGTGCCAGCAGTCATACAGAGAGCTCCTACGAGCAGTACTTC.

The chain recombines TRBV6-5 with TRBJ2-3; no clear D gene. Trimming left V 5 bases short and J 3 bases short, with 12 bases between. CDR3 length: 14 amino acids. Per the germline V gene, CDR1 is MNHEY and CDR2 is SVGAGI. CDR3 sequence (DNA): TGTGCCAGCAGTGAAAGGGCTAGAACAGATACGCAGTATTTT. Residues: CASSERARTDTQYF.

J is TRBJ1-5 and V is TRBV4-1, with 9 bases that match TRBD1. There are 22 residues in the CDR3. Germline values: CDR1 MGHRA, CDR2 YSYEKL. V gave up 3 bases and J gave up 4 bases; unmatched junction bases: 25. CDR3 region: CASSQYPRWTGEESLTNQPQHF. Here the CDR3 DNA reads TGCGCCAGCAGCCAGTATCCACGGTGGACAGGGGAAGAAAGCCTTACTAATCAGCCCCAGCATTTT.

The chain recombines TRBV25-1 with TRBJ1-1; D perhaps matches TRBD1 (5 bases). Trimming removed 7 bases at V and 4 bases at J, with 10 bases between. Per the germline V gene, CDR1 is MGHDK and CDR2 is SYGVNS. The CDR3 consists of 12 residues. CDR3 bases: TGTGCCAGCACAGGGTTTGGCACTGAAGCTTTCTTT. Its translation: CASTGFGTEAFF.

This chain connects TRBV10-3 to TRBJ2-5, with 8 bases aligning to TRBD1. CDR3 length equals 16 residues. Germline V CDR1 and CDR2: ENHRY, SYGVKD. After removal of 6 bases from V and 9 bases from J, the junction contained 18 bases not matched to a gene. DNA of the CDR3: TGTGCCATCAGGGGGACAGGAGGCCCCAAATCAGGGGCCCAGTACTTC. This codes for CAIRGTGGPKSGAQYF.